Each of the 20 T cell receptor beta chains below was sequenced from the same sample in a study of T cells after yellow fever vaccination. TCRdb called the 5' RACE reads again in MiXCR, with one record for every CDR3 protein. The sample yields some 340,000 distinct CDR3 sequences, about 10% seen once. The material was CD4+ T cells sorted from PBMCs, obtained 45 days after the yellow fever booster vaccination. These receptors were obtained from a man younger than 35 who received the YFV17D yellow fever vaccine.

This clonotype has at least ten counts. This chain joins TRBV10-3 and TRBJ2-5, with 7 bases identical to TRBD1. The CDR3 runs to 13 residues. Trimming at V came to 2 bases and at J to 4 bases, leaving 1 base not matched to a gene. Germline loops: CDR1 ENHRY, CDR2 SYGVKD. The CDR3 region is CAISEGTAETQYF. CDR3 in DNA: TGTGCCATCAGTGAGGGGACAGCAGAGACCCAGTACTTC.

This clonotype was seen just once. The V gene is TRBV2, the J gene TRBJ1-5; D remains unclear. CDR1 and CDR2 from the germline V gene are SNHLY and FYNNEI. There are 17 residues in the CDR3. Trimming pared 0 bases from V and 5 bases from J, leaving 17 bases between. Here the CDR3 reads CASSEAGSGRVDQPQHF. Here the CDR3 DNA reads TGTGCCAGCAGTGAAGCAGGGAGCGGGAGGGTAGATCAGCCCCAGCATTTT.

This clonotype appeared many times. Here the CDR3 DNA reads TGTGCCAGCAGTTACGACGGAAACACTGAAGCTTTCTTT. Translated: CASSYDGNTEAFF. This chain links TRBV6-4 with TRBJ1-1; D uncertain. This CDR3 is built from 13 residues. V was trimmed by 5 bases and J by 2 bases, leaving 9 bases between them. The germline V gene has CDR1 MRHNA and CDR2 SNTAGT.

This clonotype was detected only a few times. The V gene is TRBV12-3 or TRBV12-4, the J gene TRBJ2-3; 7 nucleotides line up with TRBD2. The ends lost 5 bases at V and 0 bases at J; junction bases unmatched: 5. This CDR3 region has 15 residues. The CDR3 sequence: CASSIPRGSTDTQYF. In nucleotides, the CDR3 is TGTGCCAGCAGTATCCCGCGGGGGAGCACAGATACGCAGTATTTT.

This sequence joins TRBV5-1 and TRBJ2-7; D is tentatively TRBD1 or TRBD2 (5 bases each). Trimming removed 5 bases from V and 1 base from J, with 10 bases in between. The germline V gene has CDR1 SGHRS and CDR2 YFSETQ. The CDR3 runs to 13 residues. CDR3 sequence (DNA): TGCGCCAGCAGGGGGGACGGATCCTACGAGCAGTACTTC. As protein: CASRGDGSYEQYF.

A few counts support this clonotype. J is TRBJ2-3 and V is TRBV5-6, with 11 bases matching TRBD2. The V segment lost 2 bases and the J segment 5 bases; nucleotides outside the gene matches: 4. This CDR3 has 15 amino acids. Germline assignment: CDR1 SGHDT and CDR2 YYEEEE. This chain's CDR3 is CASSFLAGGLDTQYF. The DNA of the CDR3 is TGTGCCAGCAGCTTCCTAGCGGGGGGTCTAGATACGCAGTATTTT.

At least ten counts were recorded for this clonotype. This chain joins TRBV7-9 and TRBJ2-3; no clear D gene. The length of the CDR3 is 11 residues. Germline V gene lookup returns CDR1 SEHNR and CDR2 FQNEAQ (reference sequence). V was pared by 8 bases and J by 5 bases, with 8 bases between. CDR3 coding DNA: TGTGCCAGCTCACCCCGAGATACGCAGTATTTT. Residues: CASSPRDTQYF.

J is TRBJ2-2 and V is TRBV3-1, with 8 bases fitting TRBD2. CDR3 length: 15 residues. CDR1 and CDR2 from the germline V gene are LGHDT and YNNKEL (reference sequence). The J segment lost 3 bases and the V segment lost 7 bases, leaving 7 bases of the junction unmatched. CDR3 sequence: CASNSAGADTGELFF. The CDR3 DNA follows: TGTGCCAGCAATTCAGCGGGGGCCGACACCGGGGAGCTGTTTTTT.

This clonotype was counted many times. The chain is built from TRBV6-5 and TRBJ1-2, with D perhaps TRBD1 (5 bases). Germline lookup yields CDR1 MNHEY and CDR2 SVGAGI. This CDR3 is built from 11 residues. V was trimmed by 2 bases and J by 8 bases, leaving 6 bases between them. This CDR3 reads CASSYRGGYTF. The CDR3 DNA sequence: TGTGCCAGCAGTTACAGGGGAGGCTACACCTTC.

The chain uses TRBV11-2 and TRBJ1-2; the match to TRBD1 covers 7 bases. The CDR3 extends over 13 amino acids. Germline CDR1 and CDR2: SGHAT and FQNNGV. The V gene end was trimmed by 5 bases and the J gene end by 5 bases; junction bases not matched to a gene: 5. CDR3 sequence (DNA): TGTGCCAGCAGCCCTACGACAGGGTATGGCTACACCTTC. Translating gives CASSPTTGYGYTF.

The gene calls are TRBV10-3 and TRBJ2-7, with TRBD1 matching 12 bases. Germline CDR1 ENHRY, CDR2 SYGVKD. There are 12 residues in the CDR3. V trimming: 5 bases; J trimming: 11 bases; junction bases outside the gene matches: 4. CDR3 in amino acids: CAISPGTGGKYF. The CDR3 nucleotides are TGTGCCATCAGTCCCGGGACAGGGGGCAAGTACTTC.

This clonotype was seen at least ten times. This chain connects TRBV5-6 to TRBJ1-3, with D uncertain. CDR1 SGHDT and CDR2 YYEEEE come from the germline V gene. The germline V and J ends were trimmed by 0 bases and 3 bases, with 7 bases remaining between them. The CDR3 extends over 14 amino acids. The CDR3 DNA reads as TGTGCCAGCAGCTTGGGGCTCGGTGGAAACACCATATATTTT. As protein: CASSLGLGGNTIYF.

CDR3 region: CASSLGRSLAGGSYNEQFF. DNA of the CDR3: TGCGCCAGCAGCCTGGGACGCTCCCTAGCGGGGGGCTCCTACAATGAGCAGTTCTTC. The V call is TRBV5-1, the J call TRBJ2-1; 11 bases are a match to TRBD2. This CDR3 has 19 amino acids. From germline, CDR1 is SGHRS and CDR2 YFSETQ. V lost 4 bases to trimming and J lost 0 bases; unmatched junction nucleotides: 12.

The V and J genes are TRBV29-1 and TRBJ2-3; TRBD2 matches at 10 bases. There are 13 residues in the CDR3. Germline lookup yields CDR1 SQVTM and CDR2 ANQGSEA. The trim removed 8 bases at V and 2 bases at J, leaving 4 bases unmatched. This CDR3 is CSIAGGATDTQYF. The CDR3 bases are TGCAGCATAGCGGGGGGCGCCACAGATACGCAGTATTTT.

J is TRBJ1-1 and V is TRBV7-2, with D unclear. V was pared by 5 bases and J by 11 bases, with 15 bases between. Germline V CDR1 and CDR2: SGHTA, FQGNSA. This CDR3 spans 12 amino acids. CDR3 nucleotide sequence: TGTGCCAGCAGCATAGACACGCAAAGGGCTTTCTTT. This translates into CASSIDTQRAFF.

This clonotype was seen many times. This chain connects TRBV4-3 to TRBJ1-5; D call uncertain. The CDR3 spans 14 residues. Germline V gene lookup returns CDR1 LGHNA and CDR2 YSLEER. Trimming pared 0 bases from V and 6 bases from J, leaving 9 bases between. In DNA, the CDR3 is TGCGCCAGCAGCCAAGAACGATTCGGTCAGCCCCAGCATTTT. Translating gives CASSQERFGQPQHF.

The chain links TRBV5-1 to TRBJ2-3; 8 positions match TRBD1. The CDR3 runs 16 residues. Unmatched junction bases numbered 10, after V lost 4 bases and J lost 3 bases. CDR1 and CDR2 from the germline V gene are SGHRS and YFSETQ. The CDR3 is CASSGGTGAFTDTQYF. The CDR3 bases are TGCGCCAGCAGCGGGGGGACAGGAGCTTTTACAGATACGCAGTATTTT.

This clonotype was recorded at least ten times. The genes are TRBV7-2 and TRBJ2-7, with D possibly matching TRBD2 (6 bases). V was cut by 3 bases and J by 2 bases, with 11 bases left in between. From germline, CDR1 is SGHTA and CDR2 FQGNSA. The CDR3 has 14 amino acids. Here the CDR3 reads CASSFNGGPYEQYF. The CDR3 DNA reads as TGTGCCAGCAGCTTCAACGGGGGACCCTACGAGCAGTACTTC.

Here the CDR3 DNA reads TGCGCCAGGGGGTGGAGCAATCAGCCCCAGCATTTT. As protein: CARGWSNQPQHF. The chain employs TRBV5-1 and TRBJ1-5; D not certain. V shed 8 bases and J shed 1 base, with 7 bases lying between them. Germline V lookup: CDR1 SGHRS, CDR2 YFSETQ. The CDR3 contains 12 residues.

V gene TRBV19 combines with J gene TRBJ1-1, with D possibly matching TRBD1 (5 bases). The germline V gene encodes CDR1 LNHDA and CDR2 SQIVND (reference sequence). The germline V and J ends were trimmed by 3 bases and 2 bases, with 10 bases remaining between them. CDR3 length: 14 residues. The CDR3 here is CASSMGHVNTEAFF. CDR3 DNA sequence: TGTGCCAGTAGTATGGGGCATGTTAACACTGAAGCTTTCTTT.